This T cell receptor (beta chain) is from a study of blood T cell repertoires in COVID-19 (dated by TCRdb to 2018 to 2021). For the wider study: Collaborator samples came from the United States, Italy and Spain and covered acute and convalescent phases of COVID-19. Where available, HLA class I and class II types were taken from metadata supplied by the sample provider and were not determined by assay-based typing. The prospective study material was composed of cDNA or gDNA derived from T cells, B-cell-depleted T cells, or PBMCs. The repertoires were made available in a free public database intended to serve as a resource for research on the immune response to SARS-CoV-2. Sample metadata almost always included a de-identified subject ID, COVID-19 status, age in years and sex. Deeply sampled blood TCRbeta repertoires from subjects exposed to, actively infected with, or recovered from COVID-19 were included in the dataset. Samples were obtained from the ongoing ImmuneRACE study (first 160 participants) and from some 1,300 subjects provided by 6 global collaborators. Broad study findings and their caveats: How much clinical and demographic metadata was included differed by source and by participant, and the metadata was provided uncurated.

Participants in the prospective study were aged roughly 18 to 100 years, lived in under 30 United States geographic areas, and enrolled through a virtual design. To assign participants to cohorts, the prospective study relied on clinical history that participants themselves reported in a screening survey and a study questionnaire. Recovered participants in ImmuneRACE Cohort 3 were defined by two consecutive negative NP/OP PCR tests, clearance by a healthcare professional, or resolution of symptoms. Mobile phlebotomists in the prospective study collected whole blood, serum and a nasopharyngeal or oropharyngeal swab from every participant. Prospective study participants could optionally give additional blood draws and questionnaires over an approximately 2-month period. Before DNA extraction, blood samples from the prospective study were shipped at room temperature or frozen. The immunoSEQ Assay, a bias-controlled multiplex PCR, was used to amplify TCRbeta CDR3 regions from genomic DNA. The authors processed their data as follows. Nucleated cell counts per sample were estimated from amplification of reference gene primers within the assay. Sequence reads were collapsed and filtered to measure the absolute abundance of every unique TCRbeta CDR3 rearrangement. For each sample, productive Simpson clonality was calculated as the square root of Simpson's diversity index across productive rearrangements. TCRdb re-hosts the immuneACCESS table, in-frame sequences only. Its copies lack some clones; in the studies checked, an unresolved V gene accounts for under half of them, and the cause for the rest is not known. D and trimming were read from the DNA, whereas the V and J calls and clone size are those reported in that table. The sample contains a few hundred thousand clones, 85% of them found a single time. The ten biggest clones cover 2.5% of the sample.

A remark on this clone: Its target antigen remains unknown. Within one base of it there is no much larger clone, and no base qualities were kept.

The sample was PBMCs or T cells enriched from blood (not recorded which). The clonotype was recovered from a woman aged 50 to 65 who had recovered from COVID-19.

The nucleotide sequence is TGTGCCAGTAGTATGGGTCCAGAAGGAGAAACTGAAGCTTTCTTT. It translates to CASSMGPEGETEAFF. The chain is encoded by TRBV19 joined to TRBJ1-1; no D segment can be confidently identified. From a lookup of the germline V gene (reference sequence), CDR1 and CDR2 are LNHDA and SQIVND. The V end loses 3 bases and the J end loses 5 bases, and a stretch of 16 bases separates them. Its CDR3 holds 15 amino acids, cysteine through phenylalanine. CDR3 DNA is the only sequence kept; it has 45 bases, read in frame from the first base.